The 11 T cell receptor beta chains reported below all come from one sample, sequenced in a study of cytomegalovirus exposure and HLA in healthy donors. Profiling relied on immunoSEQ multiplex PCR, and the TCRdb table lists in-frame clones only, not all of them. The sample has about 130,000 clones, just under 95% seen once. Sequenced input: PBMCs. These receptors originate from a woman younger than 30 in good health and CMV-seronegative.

The DNA of the CDR3 is TGTGCCAGCAGTTATAGCGGGGGGGCCGGCAATGAGCAGTTCTTC. Its translation: CASSYSGGAGNEQFF. The chain recombines TRBV9 with TRBJ2-1, with 11 bases fitting TRBD2. J lost 6 bases, V lost 5 bases, and 7 bases had no gene match. The CDR3 has 15 amino acids. Per germline, CDR1 SGDLS and CDR2 YYNGEE.

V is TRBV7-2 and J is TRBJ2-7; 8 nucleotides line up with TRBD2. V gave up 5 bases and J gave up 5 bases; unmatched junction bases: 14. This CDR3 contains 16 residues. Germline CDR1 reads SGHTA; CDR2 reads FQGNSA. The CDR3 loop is CASSPPRGGGPNEQYF. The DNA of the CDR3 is TGTGCCAGCAGCCCACCCCGGGGGGGAGGGCCAAACGAGCAGTACTTC.

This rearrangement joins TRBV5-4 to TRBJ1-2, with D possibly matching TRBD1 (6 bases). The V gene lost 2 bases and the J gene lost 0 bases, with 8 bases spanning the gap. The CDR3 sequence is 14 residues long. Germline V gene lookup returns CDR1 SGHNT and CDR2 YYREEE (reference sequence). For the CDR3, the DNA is TGTGCCAGCAGCTTCAGGGGAGCTAACTATGGCTACACCTTC. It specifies CASSFRGANYGYTF.

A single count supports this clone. CDR3 loop: CASSLGLAGGENEQYF. For the CDR3, the DNA is TGTGCCAGCAGCTTAGGGCTAGCGGGAGGAGAGAACGAGCAGTACTTC. The chain carries TRBV7-3 and TRBJ2-7, with 11 bases fitting TRBD2. V was clipped by 2 bases and J by 5 bases; unmatched bases: 8. CDR3 length equals 16 residues. CDR1 and CDR2 (germline): SGHTA, FQGTGA. Complete variable domain (other parts from reference TRBV7-3 and TRBJ2-7): GAGVSQTPSNKVTEKGKYVELRCDPISGHTALYWYRQSLGQGPEFLIYFQGTGAADDSGLPNDRFFAVRPEGSVSTLKIQRTERGDSAVYLCASSLGLAGGENEQYFGPGTRLTVT.

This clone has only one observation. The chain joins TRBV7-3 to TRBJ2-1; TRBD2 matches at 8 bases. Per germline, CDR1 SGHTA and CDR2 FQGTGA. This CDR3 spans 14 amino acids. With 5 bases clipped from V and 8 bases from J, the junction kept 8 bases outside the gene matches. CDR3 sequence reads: CASSPRRGADEQFF. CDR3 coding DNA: TGTGCCAGCAGCCCCCGGCGGGGGGCGGATGAGCAGTTCTTC.

In nucleotides, the CDR3 is TGTGCCAGCAGCTTCACGGGACACCCGAGCCTTGAGGAGCTGTTTTTT. It is translated as CASSFTGHPSLEELFF. V is TRBV11-2 and J is TRBJ2-2, with a tentative D call TRBD1 (6 bases). CDR3 length: 16 amino acids. V was cut by 3 bases and J by 10 bases, with 21 bases left in between. Germline CDR1 is SGHAT and CDR2 is FQNNGV.

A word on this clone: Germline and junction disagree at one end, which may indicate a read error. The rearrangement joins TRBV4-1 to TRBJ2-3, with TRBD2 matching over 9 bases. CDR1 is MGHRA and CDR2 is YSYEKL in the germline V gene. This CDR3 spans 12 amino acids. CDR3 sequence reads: CASSQETSGLDF. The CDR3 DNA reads TGCGCCAGCAGCCAAGAAACTAGCGGGCTCGATTTT.

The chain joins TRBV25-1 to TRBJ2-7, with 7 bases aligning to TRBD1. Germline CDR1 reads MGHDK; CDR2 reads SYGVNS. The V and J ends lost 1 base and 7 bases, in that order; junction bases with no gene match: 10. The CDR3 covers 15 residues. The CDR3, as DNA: TGTGCCAGCAGTGAATTGGGACAGTCCATGGGGGAGCAGTACTTC. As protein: CASSELGQSMGEQYF.

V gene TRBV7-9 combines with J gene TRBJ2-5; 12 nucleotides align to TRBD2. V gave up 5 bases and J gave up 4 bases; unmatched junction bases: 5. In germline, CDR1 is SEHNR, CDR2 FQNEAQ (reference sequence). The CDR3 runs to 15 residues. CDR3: CASSPSGLAGETQYF. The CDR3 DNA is TGTGCCAGCAGCCCCTCGGGACTAGCGGGAGAGACCCAGTACTTC.

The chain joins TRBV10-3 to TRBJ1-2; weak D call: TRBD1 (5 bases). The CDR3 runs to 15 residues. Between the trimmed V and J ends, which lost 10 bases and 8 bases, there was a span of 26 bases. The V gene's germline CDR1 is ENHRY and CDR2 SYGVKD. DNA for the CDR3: TGTGCCACCTATGGGGGGGACGCTTCTCGGGCCGGCTACACCTTC. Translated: CATYGGDASRAGYTF.

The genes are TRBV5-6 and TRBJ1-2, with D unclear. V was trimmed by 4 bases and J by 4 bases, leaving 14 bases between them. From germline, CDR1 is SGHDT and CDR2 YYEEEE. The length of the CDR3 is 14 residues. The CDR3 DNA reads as TGTGCCAGCAGCCGTCGCGAGGGCACCTATGGCTACACCTTC. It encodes CASSRREGTYGYTF.